Listed below are T cell receptor beta chains from one sample, sequenced in a study of Ad26.COV2.S vaccination and SARS-CoV-2 variants. Method: immunoSEQ multiplex PCR; TCRdb's copy keeps in-frame clones and lacks some. The data contain over 400,000 clones, around 92% of them singletons. Sequenced here: peripheral blood, sampled in a trial of Ad26.COV2.S vaccine versus placebo. The receptors here all came from a person aged 18-60 years who received the Ad26.COV2.S COVID-19 vaccine or a placebo. The CDR3 runs from the conserved cysteine through the conserved F or W. Each record gives: J gene, V gene, CDR3 protein.

j_call: TRBJ1-1
v_call: TRBV27
cdr3_aa: CASSSPGRNTEAFF

j_call: TRBJ1-4
v_call: TRBV29-1
cdr3_aa: CSVEYPGQANEKLFF

j_call: TRBJ2-1
v_call: TRBV18
cdr3_aa: CASSPWDSSSYNEQFF

j_call: TRBJ1-3
v_call: TRBV2
cdr3_aa: CASSTGRLADSTIYF

j_call: TRBJ2-7
v_call: TRBV7-9
cdr3_aa: CASSPQQGSYEQYF

j_call: TRBJ1-2
v_call: TRBV5-6
cdr3_aa: CASSPMGGGGGYTF

j_call: TRBJ2-1
v_call: TRBV12-5
cdr3_aa: CASGFSAGAYNEQFF

j_call: TRBJ2-7
v_call: TRBV27
cdr3_aa: CATSRQVNAYEQYF

j_call: TRBJ2-3
v_call: TRBV6-5
cdr3_aa: CASGGTGMATDTQYF

j_call: TRBJ2-5
v_call: TRBV4-3
cdr3_aa: CASSQDQGSPQETQYF

j_call: TRBJ2-7
v_call: TRBV20-1
cdr3_aa: CSALTHEQYF

j_call: TRBJ1-1
v_call: TRBV19
cdr3_aa: CASSISGIGTAGEAFF

j_call: TRBJ2-7
v_call: TRBV10-3
cdr3_aa: CAISDPSLGADAYEQYF

j_call: TRBJ1-3
v_call: TRBV27
cdr3_aa: CASSGTGAGVAYGNTIYF

j_call: TRBJ1-2
v_call: TRBV5-1
cdr3_aa: CASSLDRGGYTF

j_call: TRBJ1-2
v_call: TRBV4-3
cdr3_aa: CASSQQDGNYGYTF

j_call: TRBJ2-1
v_call: TRBV7-8
cdr3_aa: CASSLRVSSDSSYNEQFF

j_call: TRBJ2-3
v_call: TRBV6-5
cdr3_aa: CASRGRPSTDTQYF

j_call: TRBJ1-2
v_call: TRBV3-1/TRBV3-2
cdr3_aa: CASSQDPGNYTF

j_call: TRBJ2-1
v_call: TRBV7-2
cdr3_aa: CASSPVRLNNEQFF

j_call: TRBJ1-2
v_call: TRBV28
cdr3_aa: CASSYQTGHYGYTF

j_call: TRBJ1-2
v_call: TRBV18
cdr3_aa: CASSPNSQGRKYGYTF

j_call: TRBJ1-6
v_call: TRBV12-3/TRBV12-4
cdr3_aa: CASSPDYNSPLHF

j_call: TRBJ2-1
v_call: TRBV5-1
cdr3_aa: CASSVAGGLSEQFF

j_call: TRBJ2-7
v_call: TRBV5-4
cdr3_aa: CASSSDRGYEQYF

j_call: TRBJ2-5
v_call: TRBV6-6
cdr3_aa: CASSQIGGETQYF

j_call: TRBJ1-6
v_call: TRBV2
cdr3_aa: CASSEETGNSPLHF

j_call: TRBJ2-1
v_call: TRBV19
cdr3_aa: CASSIARWGNFNEQFF

j_call: TRBJ2-7
v_call: TRBV7-2
cdr3_aa: CASSSPTGGHYEQYF

j_call: TRBJ1-5
v_call: TRBV5-6
cdr3_aa: CASSRGQGGGQPQHF

j_call: TRBJ1-6
v_call: TRBV28
cdr3_aa: CASSPLRSPLHF

j_call: TRBJ1-2
v_call: TRBV5-8
cdr3_aa: CASSLGFVRSGRDGYTF